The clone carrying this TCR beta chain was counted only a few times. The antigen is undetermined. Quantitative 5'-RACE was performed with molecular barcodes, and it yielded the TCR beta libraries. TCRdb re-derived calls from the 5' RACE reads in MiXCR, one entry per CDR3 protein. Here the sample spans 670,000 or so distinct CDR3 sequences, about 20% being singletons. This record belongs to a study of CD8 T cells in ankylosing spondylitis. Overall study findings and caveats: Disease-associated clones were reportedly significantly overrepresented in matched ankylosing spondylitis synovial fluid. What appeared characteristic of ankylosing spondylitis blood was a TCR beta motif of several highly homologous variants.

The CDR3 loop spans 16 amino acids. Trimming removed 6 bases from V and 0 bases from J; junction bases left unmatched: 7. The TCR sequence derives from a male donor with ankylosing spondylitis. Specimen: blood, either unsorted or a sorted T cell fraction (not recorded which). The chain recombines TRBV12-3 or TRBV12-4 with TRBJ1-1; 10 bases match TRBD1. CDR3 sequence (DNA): TGTGCCAGCAGACAACCGGGACAGGGGATGAACACTGAAGCTTTCTTT. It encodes CASRQPGQGMNTEAFF.